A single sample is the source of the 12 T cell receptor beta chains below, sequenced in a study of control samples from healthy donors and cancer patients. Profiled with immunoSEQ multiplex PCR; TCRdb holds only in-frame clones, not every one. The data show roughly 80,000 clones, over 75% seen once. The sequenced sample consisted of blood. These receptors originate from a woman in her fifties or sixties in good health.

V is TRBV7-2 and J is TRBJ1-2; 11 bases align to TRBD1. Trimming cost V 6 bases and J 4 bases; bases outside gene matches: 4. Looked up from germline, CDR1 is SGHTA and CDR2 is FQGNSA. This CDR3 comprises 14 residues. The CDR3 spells CASSSGQGVYGYTF. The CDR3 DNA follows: TGTGCCAGCAGTTCGGGACAGGGGGTCTATGGCTACACCTTC. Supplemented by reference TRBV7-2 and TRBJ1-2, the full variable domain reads GAGVSQSPSNKVTEKGKDVELRCDPISGHTALYWYRQSLGQGLEFLIYFQGNSAPDKSGLPSDRFSAERTGGSVSTLTIQRTQQEDSAVYLCASSSGQGVYGYTFGSGTRLTVV.

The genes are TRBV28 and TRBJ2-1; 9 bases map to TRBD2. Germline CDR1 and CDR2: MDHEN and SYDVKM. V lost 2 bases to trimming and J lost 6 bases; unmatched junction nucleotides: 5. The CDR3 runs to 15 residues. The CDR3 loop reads CASSLGGGARNEQFF. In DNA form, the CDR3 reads TGTGCCAGCAGTTTAGGCGGGGGGGCCCGCAATGAGCAGTTCTTC.

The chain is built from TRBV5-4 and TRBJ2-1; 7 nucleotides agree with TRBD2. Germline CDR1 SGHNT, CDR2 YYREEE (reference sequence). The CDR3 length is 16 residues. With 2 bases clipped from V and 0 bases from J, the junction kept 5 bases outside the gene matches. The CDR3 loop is CASSLQSGASYNEQFF. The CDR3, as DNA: TGTGCCAGCAGCTTACAAAGCGGGGCCTCCTACAATGAGCAGTTCTTC.

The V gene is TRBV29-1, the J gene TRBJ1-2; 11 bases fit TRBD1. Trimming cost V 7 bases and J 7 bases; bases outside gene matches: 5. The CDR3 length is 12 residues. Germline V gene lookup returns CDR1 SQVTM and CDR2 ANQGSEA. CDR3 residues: CSARTGGTGYTF. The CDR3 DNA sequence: TGCAGCGCTAGGACAGGGGGCACTGGCTACACCTTC. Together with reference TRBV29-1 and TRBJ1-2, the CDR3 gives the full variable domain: SAVISQKPSRDICQRGTSLTIQCQVDSQVTMMFWYRQQPGQSLTLIATANQGSEATYESGFVIDKFPISRPNLTFSTLTVSNMSPEDSSIYLCSARTGGTGYTFGSGTRLTVV.

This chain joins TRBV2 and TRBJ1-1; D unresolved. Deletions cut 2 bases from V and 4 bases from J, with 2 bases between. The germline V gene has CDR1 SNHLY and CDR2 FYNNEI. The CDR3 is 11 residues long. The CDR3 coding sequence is TGTGCCAGCAGTGAACTCACTGAAGCTTTCTTT. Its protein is CASSELTEAFF.

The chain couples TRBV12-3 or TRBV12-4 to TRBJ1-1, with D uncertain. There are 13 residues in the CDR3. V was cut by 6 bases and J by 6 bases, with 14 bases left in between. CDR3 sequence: CASRSRESPEAFF. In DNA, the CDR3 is TGTGCCAGCAGGTCTAGGGAGAGTCCTGAAGCTTTCTTT.

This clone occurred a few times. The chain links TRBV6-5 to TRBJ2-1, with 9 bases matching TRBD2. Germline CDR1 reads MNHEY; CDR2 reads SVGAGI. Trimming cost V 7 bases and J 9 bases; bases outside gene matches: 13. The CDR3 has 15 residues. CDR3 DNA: TGTGCCAGCACCCAGCGGGGACTAGCAGTGAGTGAGCAGTTCTTC. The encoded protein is CASTQRGLAVSEQFF.

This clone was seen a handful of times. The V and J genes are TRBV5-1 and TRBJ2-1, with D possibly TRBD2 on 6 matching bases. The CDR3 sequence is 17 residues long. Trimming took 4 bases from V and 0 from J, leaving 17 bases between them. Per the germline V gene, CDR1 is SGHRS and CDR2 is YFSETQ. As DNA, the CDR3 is TGCGCCAGCAGCCGTAGTTTGGGGGGTTTCTCCTACAATGAGCAGTTCTTC. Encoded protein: CASSRSLGGFSYNEQFF.

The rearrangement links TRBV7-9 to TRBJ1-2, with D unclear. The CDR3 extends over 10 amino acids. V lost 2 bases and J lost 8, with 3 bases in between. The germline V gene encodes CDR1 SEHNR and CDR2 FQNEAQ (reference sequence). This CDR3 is CASSLIGYTF. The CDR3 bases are TGTGCCAGCAGCTTAATCGGCTACACCTTC.

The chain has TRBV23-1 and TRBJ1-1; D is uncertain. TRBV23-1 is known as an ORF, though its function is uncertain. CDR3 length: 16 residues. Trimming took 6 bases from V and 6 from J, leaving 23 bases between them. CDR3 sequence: CASSFFKDPRWPEAFF. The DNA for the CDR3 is TGCGCCAGCAGCTTTTTTAAGGACCCCAGGTGGCCTGAAGCTTTCTTT.

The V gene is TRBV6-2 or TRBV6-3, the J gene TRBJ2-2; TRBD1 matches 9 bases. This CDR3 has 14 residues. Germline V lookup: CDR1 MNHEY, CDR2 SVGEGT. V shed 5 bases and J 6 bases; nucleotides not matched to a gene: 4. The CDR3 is CASSRDRVSGELFF. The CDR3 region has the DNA TGTGCCAGCAGTCGGGACAGGGTTTCCGGGGAGCTGTTTTTT.

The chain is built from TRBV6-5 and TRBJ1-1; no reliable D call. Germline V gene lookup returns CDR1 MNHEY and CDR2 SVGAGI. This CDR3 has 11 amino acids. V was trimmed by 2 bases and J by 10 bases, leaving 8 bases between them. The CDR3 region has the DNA TGTGCCAGCAGTTACCTTGGTGGAGCTTTCTTT. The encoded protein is CASSYLGGAFF.